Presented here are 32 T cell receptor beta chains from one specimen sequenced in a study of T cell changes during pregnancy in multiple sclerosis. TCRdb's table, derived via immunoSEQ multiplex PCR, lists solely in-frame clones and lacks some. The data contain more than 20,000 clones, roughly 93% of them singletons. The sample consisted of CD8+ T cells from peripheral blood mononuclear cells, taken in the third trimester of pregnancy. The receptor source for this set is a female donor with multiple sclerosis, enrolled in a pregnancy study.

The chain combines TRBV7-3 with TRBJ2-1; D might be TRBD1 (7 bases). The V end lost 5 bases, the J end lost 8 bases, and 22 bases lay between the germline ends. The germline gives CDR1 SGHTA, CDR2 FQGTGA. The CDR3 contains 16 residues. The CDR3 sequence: CASSPGVRGVGDEQFF. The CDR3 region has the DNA TGTGCCAGCAGCCCCGGGGTCAGGGGGGTGGGGGATGAGCAGTTCTTC.

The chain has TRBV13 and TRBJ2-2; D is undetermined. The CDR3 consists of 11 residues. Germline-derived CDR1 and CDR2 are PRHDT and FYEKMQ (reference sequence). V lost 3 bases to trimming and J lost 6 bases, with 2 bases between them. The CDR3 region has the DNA TGTGCCAGCAGCTTCGCCGGGGAGCTGTTTTTT. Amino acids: CASSFAGELFF. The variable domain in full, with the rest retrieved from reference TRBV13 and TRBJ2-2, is AAGVIQSPRHLIKEKRETATLKCYPIPRHDTVYWYQQGPGQDPQFLISFYEKMQSDKGSIPDRFSAQQFSDYHSELNMSSLELGDSALYFCASSFAGELFFGEGSRLTVL.

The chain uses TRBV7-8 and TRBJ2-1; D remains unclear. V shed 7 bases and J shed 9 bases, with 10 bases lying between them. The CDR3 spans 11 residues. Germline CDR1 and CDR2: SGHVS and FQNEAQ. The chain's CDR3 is CASTPSVEQFF. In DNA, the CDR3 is TGTGCCAGCACCCCTAGTGTTGAGCAGTTCTTC.

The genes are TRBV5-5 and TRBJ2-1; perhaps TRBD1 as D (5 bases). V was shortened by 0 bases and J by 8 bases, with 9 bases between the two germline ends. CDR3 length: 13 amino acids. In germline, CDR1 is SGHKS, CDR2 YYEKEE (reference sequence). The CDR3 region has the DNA TGTGCCAGCAGCTTGGACAGGAGCCATGAGCAGTTCTTC. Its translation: CASSLDRSHEQFF.

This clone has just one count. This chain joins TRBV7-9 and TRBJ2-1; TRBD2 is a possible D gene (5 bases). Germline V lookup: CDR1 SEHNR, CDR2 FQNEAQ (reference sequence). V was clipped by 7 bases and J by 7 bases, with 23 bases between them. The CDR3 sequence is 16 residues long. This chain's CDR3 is CASIPKEALVINEQFF. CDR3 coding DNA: TGTGCCAGCATCCCCAAGGAGGCTTTGGTGATAAATGAGCAGTTCTTC.

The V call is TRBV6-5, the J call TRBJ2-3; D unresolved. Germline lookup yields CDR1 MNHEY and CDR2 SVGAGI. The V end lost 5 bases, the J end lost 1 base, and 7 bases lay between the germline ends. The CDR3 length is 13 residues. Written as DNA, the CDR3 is TGTGCCAGCAGTATCTCTCGCACAGATACGCAGTATTTT. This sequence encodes CASSISRTDTQYF.

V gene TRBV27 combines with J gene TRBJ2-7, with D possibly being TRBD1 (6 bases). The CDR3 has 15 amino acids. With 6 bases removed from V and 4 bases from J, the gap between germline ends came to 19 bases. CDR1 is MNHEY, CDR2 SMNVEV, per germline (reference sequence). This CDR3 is CASSPRQVPKYEQYF. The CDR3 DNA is TGTGCCAGCAGCCCCCGACAGGTCCCGAAGTACGAGCAGTACTTC.

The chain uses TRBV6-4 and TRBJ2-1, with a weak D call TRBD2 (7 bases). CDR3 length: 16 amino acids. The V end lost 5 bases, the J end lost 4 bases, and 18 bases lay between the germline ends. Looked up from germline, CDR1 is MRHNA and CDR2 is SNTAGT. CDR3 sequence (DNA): TGTGCCAGCAGTTCTCTGGGAGGGACAAGTTACAATGAGCAGTTCTTC. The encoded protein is CASSSLGGTSYNEQFF.

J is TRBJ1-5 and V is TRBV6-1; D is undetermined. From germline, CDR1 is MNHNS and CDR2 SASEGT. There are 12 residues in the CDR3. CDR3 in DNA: TGTGCAGAGGCGGATAGCAATCAGCCCCAGCATTTT. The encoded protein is CAEADSNQPQHF.

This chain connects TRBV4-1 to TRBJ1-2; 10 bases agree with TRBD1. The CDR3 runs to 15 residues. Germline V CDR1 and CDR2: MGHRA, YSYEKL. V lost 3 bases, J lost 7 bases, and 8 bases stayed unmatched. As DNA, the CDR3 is TGCGCCAGCAGCCACCGAGACAGGGGGCAGGGTGGCTACACCTTC. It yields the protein CASSHRDRGQGGYTF.

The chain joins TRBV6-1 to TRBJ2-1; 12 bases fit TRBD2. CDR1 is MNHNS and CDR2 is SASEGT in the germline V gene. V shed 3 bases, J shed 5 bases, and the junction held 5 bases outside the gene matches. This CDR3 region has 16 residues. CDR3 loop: CASSDTLAGGHNEQFF. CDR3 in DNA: TGTGCCAGCAGTGATACACTAGCGGGAGGACACAATGAGCAGTTCTTC.

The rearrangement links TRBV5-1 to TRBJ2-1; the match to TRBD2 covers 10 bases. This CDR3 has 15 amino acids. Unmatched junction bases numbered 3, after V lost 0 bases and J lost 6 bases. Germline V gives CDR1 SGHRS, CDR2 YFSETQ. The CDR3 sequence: CASSLAPSGSNEQFF. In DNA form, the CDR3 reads TGCGCCAGCAGCTTGGCCCCTAGCGGGAGCAATGAGCAGTTCTTC.

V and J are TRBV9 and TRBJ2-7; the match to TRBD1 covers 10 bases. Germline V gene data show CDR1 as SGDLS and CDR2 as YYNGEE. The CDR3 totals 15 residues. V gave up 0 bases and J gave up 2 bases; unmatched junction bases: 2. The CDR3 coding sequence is TGTGCCAGCAGCGTAGAAGGACAGGGGGCCTACGAGCAGTACTTC. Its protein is CASSVEGQGAYEQYF.

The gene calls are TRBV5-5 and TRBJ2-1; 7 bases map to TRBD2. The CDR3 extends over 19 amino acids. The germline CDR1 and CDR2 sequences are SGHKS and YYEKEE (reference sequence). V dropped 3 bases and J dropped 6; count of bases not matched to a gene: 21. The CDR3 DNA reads TGTGCCAGCAGCTCAAACCGGGACTATAGCCGACGGAGAGGCAATGAGCAGTTCTTC. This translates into CASSSNRDYSRRRGNEQFF.

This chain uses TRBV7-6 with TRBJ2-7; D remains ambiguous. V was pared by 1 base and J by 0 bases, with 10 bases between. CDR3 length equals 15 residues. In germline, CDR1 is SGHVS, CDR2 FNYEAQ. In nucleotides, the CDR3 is TGTGCCAGCAGCTTAGGGGCAGAATCCTCCTACGAGCAGTACTTC. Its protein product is CASSLGAESSYEQYF.

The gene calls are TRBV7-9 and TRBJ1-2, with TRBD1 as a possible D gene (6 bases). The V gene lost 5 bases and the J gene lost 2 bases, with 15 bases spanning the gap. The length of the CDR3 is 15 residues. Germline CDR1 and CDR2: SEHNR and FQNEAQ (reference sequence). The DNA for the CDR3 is TGTGCCAGCAGCGACTACAGGGAGAGGAACTATGGCTACACCTTC. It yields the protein CASSDYRERNYGYTF.

For the CDR3, the DNA is TGCGCCAGCAGCTTGGGACAGAAGGAGTATTTT. As protein: CASSLGQKEYF. V is TRBV5-1 and J is TRBJ2-3; D might be TRBD1 (5 bases). The ends were cut back, 0 bases at V and 13 bases at J, with 9 bases in the middle. The CDR3 runs 11 residues. Germline CDR1 reads SGHRS; CDR2 reads YFSETQ.

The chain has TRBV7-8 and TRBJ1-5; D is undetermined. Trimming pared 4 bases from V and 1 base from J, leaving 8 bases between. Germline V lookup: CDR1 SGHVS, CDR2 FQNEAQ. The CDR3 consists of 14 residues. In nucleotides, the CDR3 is TGTGCCAGCAGCTCGGGGATAAGCAATCAGCCCCAGCATTTT. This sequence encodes CASSSGISNQPQHF.

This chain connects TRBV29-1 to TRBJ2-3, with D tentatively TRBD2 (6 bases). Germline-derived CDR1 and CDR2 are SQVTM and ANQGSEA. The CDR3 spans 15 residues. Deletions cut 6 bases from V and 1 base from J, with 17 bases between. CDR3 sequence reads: CSVPRLEVRTDTQYF. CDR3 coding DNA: TGCAGCGTCCCAAGACTAGAAGTCCGCACAGATACGCAGTATTTT.

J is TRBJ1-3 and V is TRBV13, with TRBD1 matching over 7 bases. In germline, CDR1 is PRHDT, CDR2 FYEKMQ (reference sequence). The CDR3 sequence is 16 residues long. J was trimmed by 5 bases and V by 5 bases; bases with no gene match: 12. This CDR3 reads CASSPKTGHQRNTIYF. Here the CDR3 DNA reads TGTGCCAGCAGCCCTAAGACAGGGCATCAGAGAAACACCATATATTTT.

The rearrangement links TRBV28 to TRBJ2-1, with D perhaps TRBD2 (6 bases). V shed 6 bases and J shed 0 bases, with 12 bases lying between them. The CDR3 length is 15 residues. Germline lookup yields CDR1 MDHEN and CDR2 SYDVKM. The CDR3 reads CASRSSASSYNEQFF. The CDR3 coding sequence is TGTGCCAGCAGGTCTAGCGCTAGCTCCTACAATGAGCAGTTCTTC.

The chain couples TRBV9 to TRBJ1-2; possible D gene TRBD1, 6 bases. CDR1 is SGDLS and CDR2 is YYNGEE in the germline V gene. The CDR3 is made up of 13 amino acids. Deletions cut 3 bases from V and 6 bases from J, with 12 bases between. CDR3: CASSAEGGDGYTF. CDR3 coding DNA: TGTGCCAGCAGCGCCGAGGGGGGGGATGGCTACACCTTC.

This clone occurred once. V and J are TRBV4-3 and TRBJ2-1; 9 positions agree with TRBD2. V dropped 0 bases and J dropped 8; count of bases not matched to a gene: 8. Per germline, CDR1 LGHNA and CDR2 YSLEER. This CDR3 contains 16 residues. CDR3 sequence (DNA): TGCGCCAGCAGCCAAGATCGGAGCGGGGGGCGAGATGAGCAGTTCTTC. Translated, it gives CASSQDRSGGRDEQFF.

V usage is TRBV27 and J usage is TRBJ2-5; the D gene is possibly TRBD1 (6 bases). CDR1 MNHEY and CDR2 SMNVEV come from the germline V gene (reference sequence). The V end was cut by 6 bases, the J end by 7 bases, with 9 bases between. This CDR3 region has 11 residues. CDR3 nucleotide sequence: TGTGCCAGCAGGAAGACAGGGACCCAGTACTTC. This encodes CASRKTGTQYF.

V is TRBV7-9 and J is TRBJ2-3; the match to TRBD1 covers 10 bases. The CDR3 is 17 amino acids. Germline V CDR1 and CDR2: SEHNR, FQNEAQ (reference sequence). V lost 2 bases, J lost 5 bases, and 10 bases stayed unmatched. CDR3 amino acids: CASSLPGQGSVQDTQYF. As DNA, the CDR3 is TGTGCCAGCAGCTTACCGGGACAGGGGAGTGTACAAGATACGCAGTATTTT.

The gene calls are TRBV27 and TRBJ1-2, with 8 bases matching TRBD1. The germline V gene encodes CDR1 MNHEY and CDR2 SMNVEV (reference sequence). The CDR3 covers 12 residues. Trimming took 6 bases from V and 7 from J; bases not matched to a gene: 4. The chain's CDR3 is CASRTGGSGYTF. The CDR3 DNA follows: TGTGCCAGCAGAACAGGGGGTTCTGGCTACACCTTC.

The CDR3 sequence: CASSTGIGQSYNEQFF. As DNA, the CDR3 is TGTGCCAGCAGTACGGGGATCGGACAGAGTTACAATGAGCAGTTCTTC. The J gene is TRBJ2-1, the V gene TRBV6-6, with a weak D call TRBD1 (6 bases). CDR3 length equals 16 residues. The germline V and J ends were trimmed by 5 bases and 4 bases, with 18 bases remaining between them. The germline CDR1 and CDR2 sequences are MNHNY and SVGAGI (reference sequence).

The CDR3 DNA follows: TGTGCCAGCAGTGTACGGCCGGAGAGCTCCTACGAGCAGTACTTC. Translating it yields CASSVRPESSYEQYF. The chain combines TRBV6-1 with TRBJ2-7; D is uncertain. V was trimmed by 4 bases and J by 0 bases, leaving 13 bases between them. Germline V gene data show CDR1 as MNHNS and CDR2 as SASEGT. The CDR3 covers 15 residues.

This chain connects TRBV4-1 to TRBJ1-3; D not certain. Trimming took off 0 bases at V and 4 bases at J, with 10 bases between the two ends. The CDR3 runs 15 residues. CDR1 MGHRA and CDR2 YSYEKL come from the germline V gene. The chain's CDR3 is CASSQEGRSGNTIYF. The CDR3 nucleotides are TGCGCCAGCAGCCAAGAAGGGAGGTCAGGAAACACCATATATTTT.

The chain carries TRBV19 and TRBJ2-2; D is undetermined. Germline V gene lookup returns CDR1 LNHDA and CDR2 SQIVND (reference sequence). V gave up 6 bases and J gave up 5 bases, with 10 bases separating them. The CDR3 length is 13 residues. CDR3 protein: CASSTVETGELFF. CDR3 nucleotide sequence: TGTGCCAGTAGCACAGTGGAAACCGGGGAGCTGTTTTTT.

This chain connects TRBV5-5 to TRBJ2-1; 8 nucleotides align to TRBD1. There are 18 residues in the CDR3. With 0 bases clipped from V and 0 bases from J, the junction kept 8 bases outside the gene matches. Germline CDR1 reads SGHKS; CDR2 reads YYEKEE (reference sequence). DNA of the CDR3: TGTGCCAGCAGCTTGGCGACAGACAGGGGAACCTCCTACAATGAGCAGTTCTTC. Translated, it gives CASSLATDRGTSYNEQFF.

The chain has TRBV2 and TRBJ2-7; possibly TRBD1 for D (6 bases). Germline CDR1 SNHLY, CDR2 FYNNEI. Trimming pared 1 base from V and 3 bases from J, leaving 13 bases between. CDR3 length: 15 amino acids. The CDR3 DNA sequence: TGTGCCAGCAGTGAAGATCGGGGCAGGGGCTACGAGCAGTACTTC. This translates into CASSEDRGRGYEQYF. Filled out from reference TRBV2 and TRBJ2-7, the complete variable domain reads EPEVTQTPSHQVTQMGQEVILRCVPISNHLYFYWYRQILGQKVEFLVSFYNNEISEKSEIFDDQFSVERPDGSNFTLKIRSTKLEDSAMYFCASSEDRGRGYEQYFGPGTRLTVT.